This TCR beta chain was identified in a study of blood T cells in healthy people across ages. Background on the study: Capturing about one barcoded beta molecule per two T cells was achieved by template switching. General observations from the study: Bulk PBMC profiling left naive and antigen-experienced comparisons inconclusive. Comparison with aged donors showed that long-lived donors had more naive CD4+ cells and higher diversity.

The authors drew 7.5 to 10 milliliters of peripheral blood from each donor. This clonotype was seen more than once but under ten times. No antigen is known for it. The use of a sample-barcoded 5' primer and a J-beta primer mix characterized a second PCR of about 6 to 12 cycles. TCRdb processed the 5' RACE reads anew with MiXCR; each CDR3 protein has one entry. Of 550,000 to 800,000 distinct CDR3 sequences in the sample, roughly 21% were seen once. The ends were cut back, 5 bases at V and 4 bases at J, with 14 bases in the middle. The CDR3 length is 14 residues. Looked up from germline, CDR1 is MNHEY and CDR2 is SMNVEV (reference sequence).

The sequence came from a man aged 65 to 79 in good health. Specimen: blood. The chain has TRBV27 and TRBJ1-2; tentative D call: TRBD1 (6 bases). The CDR3 is CASSTQQGSYGYTF. The CDR3 DNA sequence: TGTGCCAGCAGTACCCAACAGGGATCCTATGGCTACACCTTC.